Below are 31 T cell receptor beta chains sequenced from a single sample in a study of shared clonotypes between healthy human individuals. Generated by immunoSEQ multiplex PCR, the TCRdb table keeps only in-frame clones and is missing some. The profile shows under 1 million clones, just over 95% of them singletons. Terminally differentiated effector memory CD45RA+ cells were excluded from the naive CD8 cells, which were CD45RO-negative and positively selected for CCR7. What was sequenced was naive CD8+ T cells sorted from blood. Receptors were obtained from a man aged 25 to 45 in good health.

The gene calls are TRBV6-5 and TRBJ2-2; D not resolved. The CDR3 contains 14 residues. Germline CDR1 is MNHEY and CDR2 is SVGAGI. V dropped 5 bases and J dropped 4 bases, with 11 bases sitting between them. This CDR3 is CASSPLYGTGELFF. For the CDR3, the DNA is TGTGCCAGCAGTCCGCTCTACGGCACCGGGGAGCTGTTTTTT.

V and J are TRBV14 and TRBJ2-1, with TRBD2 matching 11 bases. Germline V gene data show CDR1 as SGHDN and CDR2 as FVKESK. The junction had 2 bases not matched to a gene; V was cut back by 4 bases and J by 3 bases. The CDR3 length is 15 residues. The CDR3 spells CASSLAGGGYNEQFF. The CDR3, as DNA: TGTGCCAGCAGCCTAGCGGGAGGGGGCTACAATGAGCAGTTCTTC.

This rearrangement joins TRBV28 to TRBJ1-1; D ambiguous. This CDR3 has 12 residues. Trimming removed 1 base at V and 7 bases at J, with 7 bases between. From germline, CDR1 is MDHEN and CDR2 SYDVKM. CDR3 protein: CASSLSSYEAFF. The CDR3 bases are TGTGCCAGCAGTTTATCGTCGTATGAAGCTTTCTTT. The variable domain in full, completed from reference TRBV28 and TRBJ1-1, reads DVKVTQSSRYLVKRTGEKVFLECVQDMDHENMFWYRQDPGLGLRLIYFSYDVKMKEKGDIPEGYSVSREKKERFSLILESASTNQTSMYLCASSLSSYEAFFGQGTRLTVV.

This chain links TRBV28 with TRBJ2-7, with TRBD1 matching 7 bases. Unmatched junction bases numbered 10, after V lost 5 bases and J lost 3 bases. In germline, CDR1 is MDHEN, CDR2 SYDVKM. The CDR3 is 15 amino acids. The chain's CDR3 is CASSPRQGFVYEQYF. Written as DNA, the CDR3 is TGTGCCAGCAGTCCTAGACAGGGATTTGTCTACGAGCAGTACTTC.

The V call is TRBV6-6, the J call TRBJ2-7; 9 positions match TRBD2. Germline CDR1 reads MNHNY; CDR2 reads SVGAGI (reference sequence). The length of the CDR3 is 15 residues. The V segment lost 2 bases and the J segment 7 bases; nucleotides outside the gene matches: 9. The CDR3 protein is CASSYSLAGSGEQYF. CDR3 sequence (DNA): TGTGCCAGCAGTTACAGTCTAGCGGGATCGGGGGAGCAGTACTTC.

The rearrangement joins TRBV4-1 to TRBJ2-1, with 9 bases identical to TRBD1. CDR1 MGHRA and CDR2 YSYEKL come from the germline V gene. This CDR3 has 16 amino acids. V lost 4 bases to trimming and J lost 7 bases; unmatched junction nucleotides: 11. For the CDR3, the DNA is TGCGCCAGCAGCCTACAGCGGGACAGGGTGGGTAATGAGCAGTTCTTC. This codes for CASSLQRDRVGNEQFF.

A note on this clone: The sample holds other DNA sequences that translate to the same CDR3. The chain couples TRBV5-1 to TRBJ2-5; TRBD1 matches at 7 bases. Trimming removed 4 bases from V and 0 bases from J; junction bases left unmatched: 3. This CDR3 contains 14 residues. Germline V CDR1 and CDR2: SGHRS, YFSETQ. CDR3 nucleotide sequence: TGCGCCAGCAGCCCTGGGACAGACCAAGAGACCCAGTACTTC. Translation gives CASSPGTDQETQYF.

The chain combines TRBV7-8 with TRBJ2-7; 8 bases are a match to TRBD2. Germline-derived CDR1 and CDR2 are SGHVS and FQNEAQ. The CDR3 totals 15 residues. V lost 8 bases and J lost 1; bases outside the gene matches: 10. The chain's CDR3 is CASGLIAGLSYEQYF. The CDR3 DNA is TGTGCCAGCGGACTGATAGCGGGACTTTCCTACGAGCAGTACTTC.

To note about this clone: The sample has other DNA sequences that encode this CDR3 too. The DNA for the CDR3 is TGTGCCAGCAGTTTATTTGGGGGCTACGAGCAGTACTTC. Amino acids: CASSLFGGYEQYF. The chain is built from TRBV27 and TRBJ2-7, with D tentatively TRBD1 or TRBD2 (5 bases each). The CDR3 is 13 residues long. Germline V gene data show CDR1 as MNHEY and CDR2 as SMNVEV (reference sequence). Trimming took off 1 base at V and 3 bases at J, with 7 bases between the two ends.

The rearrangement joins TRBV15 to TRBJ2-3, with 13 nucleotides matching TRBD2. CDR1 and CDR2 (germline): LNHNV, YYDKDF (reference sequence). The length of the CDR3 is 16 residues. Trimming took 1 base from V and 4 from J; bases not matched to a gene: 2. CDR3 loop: CATSRGLAGGSDTQYF. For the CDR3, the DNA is TGTGCCACCAGCAGAGGACTAGCGGGAGGTTCAGATACGCAGTATTTT.

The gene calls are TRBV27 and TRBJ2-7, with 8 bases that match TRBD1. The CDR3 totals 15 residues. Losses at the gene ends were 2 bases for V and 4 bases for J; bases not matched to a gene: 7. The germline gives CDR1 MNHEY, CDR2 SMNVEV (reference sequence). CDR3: CASSLAGQGEYEQYF. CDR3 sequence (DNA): TGTGCCAGCAGTTTAGCCGGACAGGGCGAATACGAGCAGTACTTC.

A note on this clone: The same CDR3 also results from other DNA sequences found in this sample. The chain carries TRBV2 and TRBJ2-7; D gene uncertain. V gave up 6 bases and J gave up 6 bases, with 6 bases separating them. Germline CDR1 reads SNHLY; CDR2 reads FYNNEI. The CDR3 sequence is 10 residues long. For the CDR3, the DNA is TGTGCCAGCAGGGGCGGCGAGCAGTACTTC. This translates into CASRGGEQYF.

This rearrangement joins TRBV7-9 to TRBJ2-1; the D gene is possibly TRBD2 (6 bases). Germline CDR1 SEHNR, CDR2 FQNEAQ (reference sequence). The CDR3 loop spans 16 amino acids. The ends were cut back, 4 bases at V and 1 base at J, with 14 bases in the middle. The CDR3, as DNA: TGTGCCAGCAGCTCCGTGGGGGGAGAGTCCTACAATGAGCAGTTCTTC. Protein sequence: CASSSVGGESYNEQFF.

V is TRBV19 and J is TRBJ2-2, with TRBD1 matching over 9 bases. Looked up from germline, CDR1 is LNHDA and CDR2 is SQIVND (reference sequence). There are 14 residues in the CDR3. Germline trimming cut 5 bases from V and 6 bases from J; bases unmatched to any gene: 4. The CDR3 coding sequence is TGTGCCAGTAGTCCAGGGACAGGGCCCGGGGAGCTGTTTTTT. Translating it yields CASSPGTGPGELFF.

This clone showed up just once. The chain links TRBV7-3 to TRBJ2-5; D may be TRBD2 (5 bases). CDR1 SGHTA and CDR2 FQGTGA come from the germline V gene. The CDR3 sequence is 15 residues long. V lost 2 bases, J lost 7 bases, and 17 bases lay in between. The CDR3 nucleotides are TGTGCCAGCAGCTTATCCGGGCCCCCGGCGGGGACCCAGTACTTC. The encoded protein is CASSLSGPPAGTQYF.

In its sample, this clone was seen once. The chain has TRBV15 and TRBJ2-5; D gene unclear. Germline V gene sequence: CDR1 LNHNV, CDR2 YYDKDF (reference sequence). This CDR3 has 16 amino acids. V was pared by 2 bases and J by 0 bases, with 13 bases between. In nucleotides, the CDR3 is TGTGCCACCAGCAGAATTTACCCGGGCCACCAAGAGACCCAGTACTTC. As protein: CATSRIYPGHQETQYF.

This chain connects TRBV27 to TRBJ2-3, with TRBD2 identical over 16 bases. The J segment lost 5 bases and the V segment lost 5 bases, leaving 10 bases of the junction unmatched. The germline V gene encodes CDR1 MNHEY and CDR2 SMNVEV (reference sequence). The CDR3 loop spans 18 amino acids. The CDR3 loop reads CASSTGLAGGPPQDTQYF. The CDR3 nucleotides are TGTGCCAGCAGTACGGGACTAGCGGGAGGGCCCCCACAAGATACGCAGTATTTT.

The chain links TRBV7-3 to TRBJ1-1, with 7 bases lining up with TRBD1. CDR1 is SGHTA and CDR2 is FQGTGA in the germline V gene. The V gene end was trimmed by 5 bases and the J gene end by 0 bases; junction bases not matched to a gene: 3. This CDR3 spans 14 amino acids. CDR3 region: CASSLGGMNTEAFF. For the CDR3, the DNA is TGTGCCAGCAGCCTAGGGGGCATGAACACTGAAGCTTTCTTT.

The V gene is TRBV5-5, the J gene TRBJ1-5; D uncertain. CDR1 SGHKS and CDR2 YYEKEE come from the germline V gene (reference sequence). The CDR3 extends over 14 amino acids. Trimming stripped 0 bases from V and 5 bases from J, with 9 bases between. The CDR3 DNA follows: TGTGCCAGCAGCTTGGAAGGGTTGTATCAGCCCCAGCATTTT. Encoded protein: CASSLEGLYQPQHF.

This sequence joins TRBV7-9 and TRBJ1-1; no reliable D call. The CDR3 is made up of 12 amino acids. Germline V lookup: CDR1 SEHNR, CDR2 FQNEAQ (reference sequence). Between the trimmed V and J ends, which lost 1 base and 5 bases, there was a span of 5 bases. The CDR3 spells CASSLDPTEAFF. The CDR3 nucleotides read TGTGCCAGCAGCTTAGATCCGACTGAAGCTTTCTTT.

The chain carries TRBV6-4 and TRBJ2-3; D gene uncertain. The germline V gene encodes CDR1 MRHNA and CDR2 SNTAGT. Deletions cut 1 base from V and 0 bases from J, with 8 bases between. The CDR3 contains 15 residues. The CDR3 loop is CASSDWGRSTDTQYF. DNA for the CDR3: TGTGCCAGCAGTGACTGGGGAAGGAGCACAGATACGCAGTATTTT.

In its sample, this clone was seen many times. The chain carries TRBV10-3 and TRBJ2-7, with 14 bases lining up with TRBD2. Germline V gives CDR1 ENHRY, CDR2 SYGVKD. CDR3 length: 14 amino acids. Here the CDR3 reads CTTGGLAGVYEQYF. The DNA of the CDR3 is TGTACGACAGGGGGACTAGCGGGAGTCTACGAGCAGTACTTC.

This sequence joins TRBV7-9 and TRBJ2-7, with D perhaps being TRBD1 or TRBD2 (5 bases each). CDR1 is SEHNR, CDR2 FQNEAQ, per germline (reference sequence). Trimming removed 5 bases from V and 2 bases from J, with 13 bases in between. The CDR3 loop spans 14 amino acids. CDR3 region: CASSDRDGPYEQYF. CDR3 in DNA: TGTGCCAGCAGCGACCGGGACGGACCCTACGAGCAGTACTTC.

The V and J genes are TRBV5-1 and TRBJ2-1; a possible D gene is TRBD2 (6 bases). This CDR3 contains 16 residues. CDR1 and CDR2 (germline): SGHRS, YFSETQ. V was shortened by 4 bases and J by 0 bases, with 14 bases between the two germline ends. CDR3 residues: CASSHRDLSSYNEQFF. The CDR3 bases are TGCGCCAGCAGCCACCGGGACTTGAGCTCCTACAATGAGCAGTTCTTC.

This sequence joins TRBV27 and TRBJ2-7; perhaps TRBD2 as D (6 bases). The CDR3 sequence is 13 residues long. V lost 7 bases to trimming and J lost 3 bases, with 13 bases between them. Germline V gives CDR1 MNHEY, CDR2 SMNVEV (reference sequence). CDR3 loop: CASTTGVGYEQYF. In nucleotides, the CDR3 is TGTGCCAGCACGACGGGGGTCGGCTACGAGCAGTACTTC.

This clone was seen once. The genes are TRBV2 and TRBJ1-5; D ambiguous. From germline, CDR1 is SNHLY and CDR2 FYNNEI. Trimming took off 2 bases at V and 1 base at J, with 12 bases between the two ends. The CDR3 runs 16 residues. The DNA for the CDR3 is TGTGCCAGCAGTGAATGGTACAGTGAGAGCAATCAGCCCCAGCATTTT. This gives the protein CASSEWYSESNQPQHF.

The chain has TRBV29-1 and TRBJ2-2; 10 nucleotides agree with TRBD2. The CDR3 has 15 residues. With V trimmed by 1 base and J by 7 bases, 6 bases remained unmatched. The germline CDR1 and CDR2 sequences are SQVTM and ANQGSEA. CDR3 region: CSVEGLAGAVGELFF. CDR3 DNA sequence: TGCAGCGTTGAAGGGCTAGCGGGAGCTGTCGGGGAGCTGTTTTTT.

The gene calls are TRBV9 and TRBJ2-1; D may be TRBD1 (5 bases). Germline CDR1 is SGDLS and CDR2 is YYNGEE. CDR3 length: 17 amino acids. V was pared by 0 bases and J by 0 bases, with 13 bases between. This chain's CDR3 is CASSVVGHLSSYNEQFF. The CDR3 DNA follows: TGTGCCAGCAGCGTAGTAGGACACCTCAGCTCCTACAATGAGCAGTTCTTC.

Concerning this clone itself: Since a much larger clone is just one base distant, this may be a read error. CDR3 loop: CASSADSYEQYF. CDR3 DNA sequence: TGTGCCAGCAGCGCCGACAGCTACGAGCAGTACTTC. The genes are TRBV5-5 and TRBJ2-7; D possibly corresponds to TRBD1 (5 bases). The CDR3 has 12 amino acids. CDR1 SGHKS and CDR2 YYEKEE come from the germline V gene (reference sequence). V was pared by 4 bases and J by 3 bases, with 8 bases between.

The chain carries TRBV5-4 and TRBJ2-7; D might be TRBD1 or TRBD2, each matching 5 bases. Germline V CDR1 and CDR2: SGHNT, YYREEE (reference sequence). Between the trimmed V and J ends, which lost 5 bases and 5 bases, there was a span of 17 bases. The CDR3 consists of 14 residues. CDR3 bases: TGTGCCAGCAGTCGGGACCTTGGAGGCGACGAGCAGTACTTC. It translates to CASSRDLGGDEQYF.

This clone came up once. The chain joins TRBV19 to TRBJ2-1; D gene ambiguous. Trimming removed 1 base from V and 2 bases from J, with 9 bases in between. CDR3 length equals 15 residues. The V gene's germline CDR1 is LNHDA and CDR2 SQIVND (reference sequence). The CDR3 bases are TGTGCCAGTAGTATAGGGAGTACCCCCTACAATGAGCAGTTCTTC. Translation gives CASSIGSTPYNEQFF. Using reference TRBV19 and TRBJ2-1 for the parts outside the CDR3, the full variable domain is DGGITQSPKYLFRKEGQNVTLSCEQNLNHDAMYWYRQDPGQGLRLIYYSQIVNDFQKGDIAEGYSVSREKKESFPLTVTSAQKNPTAFYLCASSIGSTPYNEQFFGPGTRLTVL.